One sample yielded the 15 T cell receptor beta chains listed below, sequenced in a study of cytotoxic CD8 clonotypes in ibrutinib-treated CLL. The assay was immunoSEQ multiplex PCR, and TCRdb's table has in-frame clones only and misses some. The sample carries about 84,000 clones, roughly 86% recorded once. Sequencing used PBMCs, obtained before ibrutinib treatment. These receptors came from a human donor with chronic lymphocytic leukemia.

The V call is TRBV7-6, the J call TRBJ2-7, with D perhaps being TRBD1 or TRBD2 (5 bases each). CDR1 and CDR2 from the germline V gene are SGHVS and FNYEAQ. V gave up 1 base and J gave up 3 bases, with 13 bases separating them. The CDR3 extends over 15 amino acids. DNA for the CDR3: TGTGCCAGCAGCTTAGATGCAGGTGGGGGCTACGAGCAGTACTTC. It encodes CASSLDAGGGYEQYF.

The rearrangement links TRBV28 to TRBJ1-2; TRBD1 agrees at 8 bases. CDR3 length: 14 amino acids. The J segment lost 4 bases and the V segment lost 5 bases, leaving 6 bases of the junction unmatched. Germline assignment: CDR1 MDHEN and CDR2 SYDVKM. The CDR3 DNA is TGTGCCAGCAGTCGGGACAGGTCCACCTATGGCTACACCTTC. This sequence encodes CASSRDRSTYGYTF.

This chain uses TRBV6-1 with TRBJ2-7; tentative D call: TRBD2 (5 bases). CDR3 size: 17 residues. Germline V lookup: CDR1 MNHNS, CDR2 SASEGT. V dropped 3 bases and J dropped 0 bases, with 18 bases sitting between them. CDR3 sequence: CASSDLRRTGSSYEQYF. The CDR3 coding sequence is TGTGCCAGCAGTGACCTCCGCCGCACGGGGAGCTCCTACGAGCAGTACTTC.

This chain connects TRBV18 to TRBJ1-2; a weak D match, TRBD1 (6 bases). CDR1 is KGHSH and CDR2 is LQKENI in the germline V gene. This CDR3 is 16 amino acids long. The ends were cut back, 3 bases at V and 3 bases at J, with 17 bases in the middle. The CDR3 nucleotides are TGTGCCAGCTCACCGCTTAATTGGGGGCTCGACTATGGCTACACCTTC. This translates into CASSPLNWGLDYGYTF.

The V call is TRBV19, the J call TRBJ1-2; 7 nucleotides line up with TRBD1. Trimming removed 5 bases from V and 5 bases from J; junction bases left unmatched: 11. Germline assignment: CDR1 LNHDA and CDR2 SQIVND (reference sequence). The CDR3 extends over 15 amino acids. CDR3 nucleotides: TGTGCCAGTAGTCCCCAGGGGACAGCAGCTTATGGCTACACCTTC. Translation gives CASSPQGTAAYGYTF.

V and J are TRBV2 and TRBJ2-1; no reliable D call. Germline V gene data show CDR1 as SNHLY and CDR2 as FYNNEI. This CDR3 has 13 residues. Trimming removed 7 bases at V and 2 bases at J, with 9 bases between. CDR3 sequence reads: CASNVHTYNEQFF. The CDR3 nucleotides read TGTGCCAGCAATGTACATACCTACAATGAGCAGTTCTTC. The whole variable domain, remainder taken from reference TRBV2 and TRBJ2-1, is EPEVTQTPSHQVTQMGQEVILRCVPISNHLYFYWYRQILGQKVEFLVSFYNNEISEKSEIFDDQFSVERPDGSNFTLKIRSTKLEDSAMYFCASNVHTYNEQFFGPGTRLTVL.

A single count supports this clone. This sequence joins TRBV6-6 and TRBJ1-3, with a possible D match to TRBD1 (6 bases). Trimming cost V 2 bases and J 4 bases, with 9 bases left between them. The V gene's germline CDR1 is MNHNY and CDR2 SVGAGI (reference sequence). The CDR3 is 14 amino acids. CDR3 DNA: TGTGCCAGCAGTTACGGGCAGGGGGGAAACACCATATATTTT. Encoded protein: CASSYGQGGNTIYF.

The gene calls are TRBV7-3 and TRBJ2-5, with D maybe TRBD1 (6 bases). The germline V gene encodes CDR1 SGHTA and CDR2 FQGTGA. The CDR3 contains 15 residues. Trimming removed 2 bases from V and 4 bases from J, with 14 bases in between. CDR3 loop: CASSLGGQGTETQYF. CDR3 bases: TGTGCCAGCAGCTTAGGTGGGCAGGGGACAGAGACCCAGTACTTC.

V and J are TRBV6-6 and TRBJ1-2; possibly TRBD1 for D (6 bases). From germline, CDR1 is MNHNY and CDR2 SVGAGI (reference sequence). The V end was cut by 6 bases, the J end by 6 bases, with 17 bases between. The CDR3 covers 14 residues. The CDR3 spells CASSQETGTNGYTF. CDR3 DNA sequence: TGTGCCAGCAGCCAGGAGACAGGCACGAATGGCTACACCTTC.

The chain employs TRBV27 and TRBJ2-7; the D gene is possibly TRBD1 (5 bases). CDR1 is MNHEY, CDR2 SMNVEV, per germline (reference sequence). Trimming removed 5 bases from V and 0 bases from J, with 14 bases in between. The CDR3 is 15 amino acids. CDR3 sequence reads: CASSTLGVRSYEQYF. The CDR3 nucleotides read TGTGCCAGCAGTACATTAGGGGTGCGCTCCTACGAGCAGTACTTC.

V and J are TRBV7-2 and TRBJ2-1, with TRBD2 identical over 12 bases. Germline CDR1 reads SGHTA; CDR2 reads FQGNSA. There are 17 residues in the CDR3. After removal of 0 bases from V and 6 bases from J, the junction contained 6 bases not matched to a gene. Here the CDR3 reads CASSLANPGLAGNEQFF. CDR3 DNA sequence: TGTGCCAGCAGCTTAGCTAATCCGGGACTAGCGGGCAATGAGCAGTTCTTC.

Note on this clone: The junction differs from germline at one of its ends, possibly a read error. The chain employs TRBV30 and TRBJ2-5; D gene ambiguous. There are 11 residues in the CDR3. Germline CDR1 reads GTSNPN; CDR2 reads SVGIG (reference sequence). As DNA, the CDR3 is TGTGCCTGGAGTGCCGGACCTACAATCAACTTC. It is translated as CAWSAGPTINF.

V usage is TRBV10-2 and J usage is TRBJ1-2, with a possible D match to TRBD1 (5 bases). Trimming cost V 5 bases and J 4 bases, with 14 bases left between them. Germline CDR1 is WSHSY and CDR2 is SAAADI. CDR3 length equals 14 residues. CDR3 amino acids: CASSMGPTSYGYTF. CDR3 coding DNA: TGCGCCAGCAGTATGGGACCGACTTCCTATGGCTACACCTTC.

The rearrangement links TRBV6-1 to TRBJ1-1, with a weak D call TRBD1 (6 bases). This CDR3 has 15 amino acids. The ends were cut back, 1 base at V and 7 bases at J, with 16 bases in the middle. The V gene's germline CDR1 is MNHNS and CDR2 SASEGT. CDR3 in DNA: TGTGCCAGCAGTGAAGTTTTGAACAGGGCCTTTGAAGCTTTCTTT. It encodes CASSEVLNRAFEAFF.

The chain carries TRBV5-1 and TRBJ2-7; perhaps TRBD1 as D (6 bases). Germline CDR1 SGHRS, CDR2 YFSETQ. This CDR3 spans 16 amino acids. V lost 4 bases, J lost 0 bases, and 17 bases lay in between. In nucleotides, the CDR3 is TGCGCCAGCAGCACCGGGACACTCTTGAACTCCTACGAGCAGTACTTC. This codes for CASSTGTLLNSYEQYF.